This TCR beta chain was recorded in a study of T cell repertoires in cytomegalovirus infection. The CDR3 runs to 17 residues. V lost 4 bases and J 2 bases, leaving 19 bases between the germline ends. Germline CDR1 SGHTA, CDR2 FQGNSA. This clonotype was detected many times. What it recognizes is unknown. TCRdb reanalysed the reads using MiXCR and keeps one entry per CDR3 protein. The table shows roughly 570,000 distinct CDR3 sequences, with roughly 43% occurring only once. The rearrangement links TRBV7-2 to TRBJ2-3; D might be TRBD2 (6 bases). Sequencing was performed on cultured PBMCs, taken from culture after CMV antigen stimulation. The clonotype was recovered from a human donor in good health (CMV status not recorded). Some clones in this sample may be carry-over from other donors' samples. CDR3 protein: CASSSSGLYKITDTQYF. The CDR3 nucleotides read TGTGCCAGCAGCTCCAGCGGGTTGTACAAAATCACAGATACGCAGTATTTT.